Shown below are 20 T cell receptor beta chains from a single sample sequenced in a study of blood T cells in healthy people across ages. It was with a sample-barcoded 5' primer and a J-beta primer mix that a second PCR of roughly 7 to 12 cycles was run. TCRdb used MiXCR to reprocess the 5' RACE reads, holding one entry per CDR3 protein. The sample yields some 900,000 distinct CDR3 sequences, about 48% seen once. Sequences were obtained from blood. These receptors all come from a man aged 25 to 40 in good health.

The chain carries TRBV27 and TRBJ1-2, with 7 bases lining up with TRBD1. There are 12 residues in the CDR3. V trimming: 8 bases; J trimming: 3 bases; junction bases outside the gene matches: 3. Germline V CDR1 and CDR2: MNHEY, SMNVEV (reference sequence). The CDR3 nucleotides read TGTGCCAGCGGGGACAGCTACTATGGCTACACCTTC. As protein: CASGDSYYGYTF.

This clonotype has more than one count but fewer than ten. This chain joins TRBV3-1 and TRBJ1-4; 8 bases map to TRBD1. The CDR3 has 16 amino acids. Germline lookup yields CDR1 LGHDT and CDR2 YNNKEL (reference sequence). Unmatched junction bases numbered 9, after V lost 5 bases and J lost 4 bases. CDR3 loop: CASSAPGGELNEKLFF. CDR3 bases: TGTGCCAGCAGCGCACCAGGGGGCGAACTTAATGAAAAACTGTTTTTT.

There are a few counts of this clonotype. J is TRBJ2-5 and V is TRBV7-2; 9 nucleotides line up with TRBD1. The CDR3 has 16 amino acids. In germline, CDR1 is SGHTA, CDR2 FQGNSA. Trimming took 1 base from V and 3 from J; bases not matched to a gene: 6. The CDR3 DNA is TGTGCCAGCAGCTTAGAACAGGGGGCAGTTGAAGAGACCCAGTACTTC. Its translation is CASSLEQGAVEETQYF. The variable domain in full, completed from reference TRBV7-2 and TRBJ2-5, reads GAGVSQSPSNKVTEKGKDVELRCDPISGHTALYWYRQSLGQGLEFLIYFQGNSAPDKSGLPSDRFSAERTGGSVSTLTIQRTQQEDSAVYLCASSLEQGAVEETQYFGPGTRLLVL.

The V and J genes are TRBV21-1 and TRBJ2-7. TRBJ2-5 matches the DNA end more closely, so the J call is doubtful. TRBV21-1 is deemed a pseudogene. This CDR3 is 10 amino acids long. The CDR3 coding sequence is TGTGCCAGCCTTATGAGGACCCAGTACTTC. It codes for CASLMRTQYF.

This rearrangement joins TRBV9 to TRBJ1-1; D is unresolved. The CDR3 runs 12 residues. The germline gives CDR1 SGDLS, CDR2 YYNGEE. Trimming removed 3 bases at V and 3 bases at J, with 6 bases between. The CDR3 DNA reads TGTGCCAGCAGCGCATGGGACACTGAAGCTTTCTTT. Its translation: CASSAWDTEAFF.

V gene TRBV29-1 combines with J gene TRBJ2-7; 14 bases fit TRBD2. The germline gives CDR1 SQVTM, CDR2 ANQGSEA. The CDR3 totals 14 residues. V trimming: 6 bases; J trimming: 6 bases; junction bases outside the gene matches: 7. The CDR3 sequence: CSVNGGLAGVEQYF. The CDR3 DNA reads TGCAGCGTCAACGGGGGACTAGCGGGAGTCGAGCAGTACTTC.

This clonotype came up a few times. V gene TRBV29-1 combines with J gene TRBJ2-5; maybe TRBD1 (5 bases). V dropped 3 bases and J dropped 1 base, with 9 bases sitting between them. The CDR3 totals 13 residues. CDR1 and CDR2 (germline): SQVTM, ANQGSEA. CDR3 amino acids: CSVDRVGQETQYF. For the CDR3, the DNA is TGCAGCGTTGACAGGGTTGGCCAAGAGACCCAGTACTTC.

V and J are TRBV6-1 and TRBJ2-3, with 13 bases fitting TRBD2. The CDR3 runs to 17 residues. The germline V gene encodes CDR1 MNHNS and CDR2 SASEGT. J lost 0 bases, V lost 6 bases, and 6 bases had no gene match. Written as DNA, the CDR3 is TGTGCCAGCAGGACTAGCGGGGGGTTCTTGAGCACAGATACGCAGTATTTT. This encodes CASRTSGGFLSTDTQYF.

On this clonotype itself: Since a much larger clone is just one base distant, this may be a read error. The genes are TRBV7-3 and TRBJ1-2; TRBD1 agrees at 7 bases. CDR1 SGHTA and CDR2 FQGTGA come from the germline V gene. There are 18 residues in the CDR3. The chain's CDR3 is CVSSLTNLRTGGFYGYTF. In DNA, the CDR3 is TGTGTCAGCAGCTTAACGAATTTAAGGACAGGCGGGTTCTATGGCTACACCTTC.

The rearrangement uses TRBV21-1 and TRBJ1-5. TRBV21-1 is flagged as a pseudogene. This CDR3 spans 9 amino acids. In DNA, the CDR3 is TGTGCCTCTTTCCATCCCCAGCATTTT. Translating it yields CASFHPQHF.

This chain joins TRBV7-2 and TRBJ2-4; D unresolved. Germline CDR1 is SGHTA and CDR2 is FQGNSA. The germline V and J ends were trimmed by 3 bases and 13 bases, with 13 bases remaining between them. This CDR3 is built from 12 residues. CDR3 bases: TGTGCCAGCAGCTTCCCCCTCGGTCTACAGTACTTC. It specifies CASSFPLGLQYF.

This clonotype was recorded many times. The chain is built from TRBV7-2 and TRBJ2-1; 9 bases map to TRBD1. This CDR3 is 15 amino acids long. CDR1 is SGHTA, CDR2 FQGNSA, per germline. V trimming: 4 bases; J trimming: 10 bases; junction bases outside the gene matches: 11. The CDR3 nucleotides are TGTGCCAGCAGCTCAACAGGGGGCTATTCCCCCGAGCAGTTCTTC. Translated, it gives CASSSTGGYSPEQFF.

This clonotype was found once. The V call is TRBV5-1, the J call TRBJ2-3, with 8 positions matching TRBD1. Losses at the gene ends were 4 bases for V and 3 bases for J; bases not matched to a gene: 7. The V gene's germline CDR1 is SGHRS and CDR2 YFSETQ. The CDR3 totals 15 residues. DNA for the CDR3: TGCGCCAGCAGCCACCGGGACAGGAGAACAGATACGCAGTATTTT. This gives the protein CASSHRDRRTDTQYF.

CDR3 sequence (DNA): TGTGCCAGCAGTGAAGCCGCAGGGACCGGGGAGCTGTTTTTT. Protein: CASSEAAGTGELFF. The V and J genes are TRBV6-1 and TRBJ2-2, with D perhaps matching TRBD1 (5 bases). Deletions cut 0 bases from V and 5 bases from J, with 7 bases between. The CDR3 is made up of 14 amino acids. From germline, CDR1 is MNHNS and CDR2 SASEGT.

The table lists this clonotype with a few counts. The chain couples TRBV2 to TRBJ2-3; possible D gene TRBD1, 5 bases. CDR3 length equals 13 residues. V lost 7 bases and J 3 bases, leaving 11 bases between the germline ends. Germline CDR1 SNHLY, CDR2 FYNNEI. The CDR3, as DNA: TGTGCCAGCAAGATCAAGGGGACAGATACGCAGTATTTT. This encodes CASKIKGTDTQYF.

This chain uses TRBV6-1 with TRBJ2-1; 7 bases fit TRBD2. The V gene end was trimmed by 4 bases and the J gene end by 2 bases; junction bases not matched to a gene: 5. CDR1 is MNHNS, CDR2 SASEGT, per germline. The CDR3 spans 15 residues. Here the CDR3 reads CASSGRGVTYNEQFF. DNA for the CDR3: TGTGCCAGCAGTGGTCGGGGGGTTACCTACAATGAGCAGTTCTTC.

The V gene is TRBV18, the J gene TRBJ1-5, with D unresolved. Germline values: CDR1 KGHSH, CDR2 LQKENI. The V end was cut by 6 bases, the J end by 2 bases, with 17 bases between. CDR3 length equals 16 residues. The CDR3 is CASSKKADGGNQPQHF. As DNA, the CDR3 is TGTGCCAGCTCGAAAAAGGCGGACGGCGGCAATCAGCCCCAGCATTTT.

This clonotype was counted a few times. As DNA, the CDR3 is TGTGCCAGCATCAGACGGCCAGGGGGCTATGGCTACACCTTC. The encoded protein is CASIRRPGGYGYTF. The chain combines TRBV12-3 or TRBV12-4 with TRBJ1-2, with 7 bases fitting TRBD1. With V trimmed by 7 bases and J by 4 bases, 9 bases remained unmatched. There are 14 residues in the CDR3.

This rearrangement joins TRBV7-9 to TRBJ1-5, with 8 bases matching TRBD1. The V gene's germline CDR1 is SEHNR and CDR2 FQNEAQ (reference sequence). J was trimmed by 3 bases and V by 4 bases; bases with no gene match: 2. The CDR3 is 14 amino acids. In nucleotides, the CDR3 is TGTGCCAGCAGCTCGACAGGGGACAATCAGCCCCAGCATTTT. It specifies CASSSTGDNQPQHF.

The chain combines TRBV7-3 with TRBJ2-7, with TRBD1 as a possible D gene (6 bases). There are 16 residues in the CDR3. Germline lookup yields CDR1 SGHTA and CDR2 FQGTGA. V shed 0 bases and J shed 10 bases, with 22 bases lying between them. DNA of the CDR3: TGTGCCAGCAGCTTAACTGCTAGCTGGGACAAGAGGCCCCAGTACTTC. Encoded protein: CASSLTASWDKRPQYF.